This T cell receptor beta chain was observed in a study of regulatory T cells in long-lasting Graves disease (dated by TCRdb to about 2021). Background for the entire study: Persistent Graves' disease meant more than 5 years of antithyroid drug treatment with TSH receptor autoantibodies that stayed positive. A total of roughly 35 samples underwent TCR sequencing: around 13 from persistent and about 20 from newly diagnosed Graves' disease patients. Persistent Graves' disease patients were compared with newly diagnosed Graves' disease patients by peripheral blood TCR sequencing and RNA sequencing. On average, persistent Graves' disease patients in the clinical cohort had been on antithyroid drugs for about 9.3 years. The study took place in China and was registered as a clinical trial. Overall study outcomes, separate from this receptor: Only the TCR beta chain was sequenced and analyzed. The study examined only peripheral blood because the primary lesion, thyroid tissue, could not be accessed. Persistent patients shared more public clonotypes among themselves (around 3,000) than newly diagnosed patients did (over 900). Compared with newly diagnosed patients, patients with persistent Graves' disease had lower TCR Shannon entropy and fewer highly expanded clones, which suggests clonal expansion. Preferential use of TRBV28, TRBJ1-2 and TRBJ2-5 was observed in persistent disease, whereas TRBV20-1 and TRBJ2-1 were favored in newly diagnosed disease. The authors noted that the small sample size was a limitation that may lower accuracy.

Receptor amplification or capture employed multiplex PCR. TCRdb shows the sequencer as Illumina HiSeq 4000. CDR3 regions were amplified by Arm-PCR with iRepertoire HTBI primers to construct TCR beta libraries. Before sequencing, the PCR products underwent gel purification. The study's own analysis went as follows. Gene usage analysis of CDR3 amino acid clonotypes relied on the 60 or so TRBV and over 13 TRBJ segments identified across samples. COPE and FqMerger were used to merge the filtered high-quality paired reads into contigs. BLAST was used to align contigs to IMGT TRBV, TRBD and TRBJ reference genes, with CDR3 defined following IMGT. Clonotypes above 0.1% frequency were classified as highly expanded clones. Shannon entropy served as the measure of repertoire diversity, while the Gini coefficient captured V-J evenness. A clonotype was considered public if more than one individual shared it. TCRdb took the public reads, trimmed them with fastp at Q25, ran MiXCR for clone calling and kept in-frame beta chains. Rows with a matching CDR3 protein are joined into one entry that keeps the most common DNA and genes. TCRdb, not the original authors, processed these V and J calls. The sample has roughly 500,000 distinct CDR3 sequences on record, roughly 23% of them singletons. Roughly 13% of the sample belongs to the ten largest clones.

About this clonotype itself: Its antigen has not been determined. Within one base of it there is no much larger clone, and no base qualities were kept.

Via the germline V gene (reference sequence), CDR1 is LGHDT and CDR2 YNNKEL. V and J are truncated by 4 bases and 7 bases respectively, leaving an intervening sequence of 14 bases. The CDR3, from cysteine to phenylalanine, totals 15 residues. Only the CDR3 part of the read is kept: 45 bases, read in frame from the first base. The sample's time point label is to be understood as: persistent/refractory GD, antithyroid drugs over 5 years with positive TRAb. For both TCR sequencing and RNA sequencing, RNA was extracted from PBMCs in TRIzol. The diagnosis of Graves' disease was made according to American Thyroid Association guidelines. Patients were recruited from an endocrinology department in Xi'an, China. From each patient, approximately 10 milliliters of peripheral blood was collected into an EDTA anticoagulant tube. PBMCs were isolated by Ficoll Paque Plus density gradient separation without further T cell sorting. An Agilent 2100 Bioanalyzer and agarose gel were used to check RNA quality, and a NanoDrop 2000 was used to measure RNA concentration.

The material was peripheral blood mononuclear cells (PBMCs), obtained when the disease was refractory, from a patient treated with antithyroid drugs. The clonotype comes from a female donor with Graves disease. The chain is assembled from TRBV3-1 and TRBJ1-6; D gene: possibly TRBD1, on 6 matching bases. This receptor carries the CDR3 CASSPVGGANSPLHF. The DNA is TGTGCCAGCAGCCCCGTAGGGGGGGCGAATTCACCCCTCCACTTT.